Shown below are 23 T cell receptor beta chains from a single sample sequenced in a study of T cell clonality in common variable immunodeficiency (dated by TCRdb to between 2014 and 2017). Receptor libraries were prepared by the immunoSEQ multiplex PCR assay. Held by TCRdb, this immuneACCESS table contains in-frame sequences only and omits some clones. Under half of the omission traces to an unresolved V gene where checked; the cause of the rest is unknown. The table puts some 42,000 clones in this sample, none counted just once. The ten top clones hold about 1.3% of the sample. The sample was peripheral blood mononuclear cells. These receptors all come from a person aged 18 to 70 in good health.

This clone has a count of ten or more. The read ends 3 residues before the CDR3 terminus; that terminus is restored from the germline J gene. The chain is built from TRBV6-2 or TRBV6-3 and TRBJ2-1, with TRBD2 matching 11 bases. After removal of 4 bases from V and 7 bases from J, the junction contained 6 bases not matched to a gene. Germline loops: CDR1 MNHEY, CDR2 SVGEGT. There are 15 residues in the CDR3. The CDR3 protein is CASSSLAGVSNEQFF. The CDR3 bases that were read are TGTGCCAGCAGTTCACTAGCGGGAGTAAGTAATGAG.

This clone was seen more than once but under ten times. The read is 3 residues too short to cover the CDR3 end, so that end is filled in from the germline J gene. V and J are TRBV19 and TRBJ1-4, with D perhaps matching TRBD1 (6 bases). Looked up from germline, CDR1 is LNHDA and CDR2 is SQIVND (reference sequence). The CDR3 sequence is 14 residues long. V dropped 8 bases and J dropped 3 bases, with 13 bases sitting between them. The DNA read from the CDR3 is TGTGCCAGTGGGGGCGGGGGAGCTAATGAAAAA. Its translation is CASGGGGANEK. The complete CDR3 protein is CASGGGGANEKLFF.

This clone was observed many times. The CDR3 region is CASSAIAGGPLETQYF. The CDR3 DNA, read in part, is TGTGCCAGCAGCGCAATAGCGGGAGGGCCCCTTGAGACC. V usage is TRBV9 and J usage is TRBJ2-5; 11 bases match TRBD2. The read halts 3 residues ahead of the CDR3 end, with the missing end drawn from the germline J gene. J gave up 5 bases and V 3 bases, and 9 bases lay outside the gene matches. Germline assignment: CDR1 SGDLS and CDR2 YYNGEE. The CDR3 is made up of 16 amino acids.

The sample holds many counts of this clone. The sequenced part of the CDR3 DNA is TGCGCCAGCAGCAGGACAGGGGTGGGAATTTACAATGAG. Protein product: CASSRTGVGIYNE. The whole CDR3 sequence is CASSRTGVGIYNEQFF. The chain joins TRBV5-1 to TRBJ2-1, with 9 bases matching TRBD1. Read coverage stops 3 residues before the CDR3 terminus; the germline J gene supplies the remainder. Unmatched junction bases numbered 9, after V lost 4 bases and J lost 4 bases. The CDR3 consists of 16 residues. Germline CDR1 reads SGHRS; CDR2 reads YFSETQ.

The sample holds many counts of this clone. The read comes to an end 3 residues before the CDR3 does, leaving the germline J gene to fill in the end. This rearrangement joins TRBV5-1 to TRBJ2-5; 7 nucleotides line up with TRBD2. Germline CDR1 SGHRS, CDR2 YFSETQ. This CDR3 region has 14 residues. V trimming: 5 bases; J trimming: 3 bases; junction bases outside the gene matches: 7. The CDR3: CASSSGAGKETQYF. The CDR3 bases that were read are TGCGCCAGCAGTTCAGGAGCGGGGAAAGAGACC. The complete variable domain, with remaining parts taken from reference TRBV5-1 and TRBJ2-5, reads KAGVTQTPRYLIKTRGQQVTLSCSPISGHRSVSWYQQTPGQGLQFLFEYFSETQRNKGNFPGRFSGRQFSNSRSEMNVSTLELGDSALYLCASSSGAGKETQYFGPGTRLLVL.

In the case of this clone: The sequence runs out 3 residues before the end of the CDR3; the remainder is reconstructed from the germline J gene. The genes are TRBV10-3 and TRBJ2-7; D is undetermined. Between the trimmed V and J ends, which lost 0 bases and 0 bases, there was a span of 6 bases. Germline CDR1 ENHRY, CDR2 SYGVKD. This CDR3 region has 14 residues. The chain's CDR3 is CAISESGTSYEQYF. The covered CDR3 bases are TGTGCCATCAGTGAGTCTGGCACCTCCTACGAG.

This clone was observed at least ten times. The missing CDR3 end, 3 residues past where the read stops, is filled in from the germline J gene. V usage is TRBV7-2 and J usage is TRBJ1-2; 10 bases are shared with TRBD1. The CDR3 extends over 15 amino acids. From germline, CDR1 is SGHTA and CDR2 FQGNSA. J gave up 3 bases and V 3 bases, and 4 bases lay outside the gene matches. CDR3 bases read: TGTGCCAGCAGCTTCGGGGACAGGGGCCACTATGGC. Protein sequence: CASSFGDRGHYG. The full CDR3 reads CASSFGDRGHYGYTF.

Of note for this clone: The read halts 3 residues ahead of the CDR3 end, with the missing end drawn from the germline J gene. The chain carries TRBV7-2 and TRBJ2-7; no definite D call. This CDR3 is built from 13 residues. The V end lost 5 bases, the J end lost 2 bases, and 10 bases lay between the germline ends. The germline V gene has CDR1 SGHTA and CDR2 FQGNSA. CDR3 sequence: CASSLGSAYEQYF. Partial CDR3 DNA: TGTGCCAGCAGCCTAGGTTCGGCCTACGAG.

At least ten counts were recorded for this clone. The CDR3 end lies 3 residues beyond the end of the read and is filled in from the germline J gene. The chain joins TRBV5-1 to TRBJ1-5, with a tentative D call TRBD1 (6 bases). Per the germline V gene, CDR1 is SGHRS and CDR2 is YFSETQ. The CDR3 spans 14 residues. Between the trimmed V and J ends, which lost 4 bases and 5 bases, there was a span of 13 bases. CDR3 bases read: TGCGCCAGCAGCACAACAGGGTGGGATCAGCCC. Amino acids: CASSTTGWDQP. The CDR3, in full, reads CASSTTGWDQPQHF.

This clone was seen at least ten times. Partial CDR3 DNA: TGTGCCAGCAGTTACTCGAGCGGTCAGTTGAACACTGAA. As protein: CASSYSSGQLNTE. The complete CDR3 reads CASSYSSGQLNTEAFF. J is TRBJ1-1 and V is TRBV6-2 or TRBV6-3; D gene unclear. The read finishes 3 residues shy of the CDR3 end, and the germline J gene is used to complete it. The germline V and J ends were trimmed by 0 bases and 0 bases, with 11 bases remaining between them. Germline V gene sequence: CDR1 MNHEY, CDR2 SVGEGT. The CDR3 is 16 residues long.

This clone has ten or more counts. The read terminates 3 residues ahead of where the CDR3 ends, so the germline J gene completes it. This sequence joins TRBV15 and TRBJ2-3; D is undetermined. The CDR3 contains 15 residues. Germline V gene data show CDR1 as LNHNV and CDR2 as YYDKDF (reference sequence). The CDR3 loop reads CATSRDLVEVWTQYF. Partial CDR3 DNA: TGTGCCACCAGCAGAGATTTGGTAGAAGTTTGGACG.

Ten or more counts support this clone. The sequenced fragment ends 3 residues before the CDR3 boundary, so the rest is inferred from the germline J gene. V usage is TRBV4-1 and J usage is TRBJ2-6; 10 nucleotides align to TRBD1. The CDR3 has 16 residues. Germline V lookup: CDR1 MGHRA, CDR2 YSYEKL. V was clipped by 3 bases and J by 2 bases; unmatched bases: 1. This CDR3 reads CASSHGTGAGANVLTF. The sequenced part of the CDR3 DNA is TGCGCCAGCAGCCACGGGACAGGGGCTGGGGCCAACGTC.

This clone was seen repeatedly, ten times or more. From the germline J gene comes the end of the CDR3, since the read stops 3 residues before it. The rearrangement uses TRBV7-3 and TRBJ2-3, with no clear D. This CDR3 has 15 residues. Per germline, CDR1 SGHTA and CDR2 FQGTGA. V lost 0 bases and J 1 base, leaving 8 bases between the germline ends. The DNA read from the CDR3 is TGTGCCAGCAGCTTAACCCCCGGTGGCACAGATACG. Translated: CASSLTPGGTDT. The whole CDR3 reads CASSLTPGGTDTQYF.

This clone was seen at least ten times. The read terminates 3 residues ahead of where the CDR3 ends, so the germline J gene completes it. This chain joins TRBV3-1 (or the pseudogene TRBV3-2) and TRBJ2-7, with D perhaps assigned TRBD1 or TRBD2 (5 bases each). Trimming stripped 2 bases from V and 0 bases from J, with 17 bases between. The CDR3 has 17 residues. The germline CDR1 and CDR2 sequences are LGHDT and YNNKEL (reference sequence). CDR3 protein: CASSQKRPSGSSYEQYF. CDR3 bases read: TGTGCCAGCAGCCAAAAAAGACCGTCAGGGAGCTCCTACGAG.

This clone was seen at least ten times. The CDR3 spells CASSLWVGETQYF. The sequenced CDR3 bases are TGCGCCAGCAGCTTGTGGGTCGGGGAGACC. The chain employs TRBV5-1 and TRBJ2-5; D gene uncertain. The CDR3 goes on 3 residues after the read ends, and that part is filled in from the germline J gene. From germline, CDR1 is SGHRS and CDR2 YFSETQ. CDR3 length: 13 amino acids. Trimming took off 1 base at V and 5 bases at J, with 9 bases between the two ends.

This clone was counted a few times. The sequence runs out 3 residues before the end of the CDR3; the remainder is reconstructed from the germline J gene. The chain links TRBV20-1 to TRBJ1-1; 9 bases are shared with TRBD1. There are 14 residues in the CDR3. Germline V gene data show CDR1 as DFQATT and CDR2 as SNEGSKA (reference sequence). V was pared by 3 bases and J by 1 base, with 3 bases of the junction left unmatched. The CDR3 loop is CSASRTGANTEAFF. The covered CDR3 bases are TGCAGTGCTAGTAGGACAGGGGCGAACACTGAA.

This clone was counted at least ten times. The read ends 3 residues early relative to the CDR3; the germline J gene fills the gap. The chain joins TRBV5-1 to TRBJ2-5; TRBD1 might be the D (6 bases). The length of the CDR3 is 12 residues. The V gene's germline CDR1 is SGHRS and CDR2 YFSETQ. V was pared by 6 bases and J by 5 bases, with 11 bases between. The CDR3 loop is CASNRVGETQYF. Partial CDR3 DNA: TGCGCCAGCAACAGGGTAGGGGAGACC.

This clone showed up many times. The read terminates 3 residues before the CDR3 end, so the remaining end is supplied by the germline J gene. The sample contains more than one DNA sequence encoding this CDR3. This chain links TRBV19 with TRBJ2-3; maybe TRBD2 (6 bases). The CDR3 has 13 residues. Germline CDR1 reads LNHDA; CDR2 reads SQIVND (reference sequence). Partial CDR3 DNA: TGTGCTACTGTGGACTACTCCACGAATACG. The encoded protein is CATVDYSTNT. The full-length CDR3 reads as CATVDYSTNTQYF.

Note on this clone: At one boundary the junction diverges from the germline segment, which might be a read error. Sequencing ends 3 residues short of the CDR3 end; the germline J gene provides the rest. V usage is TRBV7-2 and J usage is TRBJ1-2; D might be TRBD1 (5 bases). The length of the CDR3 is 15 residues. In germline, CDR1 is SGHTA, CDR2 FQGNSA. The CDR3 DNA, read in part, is TGTGCCAGCAGCAGGACTAGCGGGACCATATATGAC. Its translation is CASSRTSGTIYD. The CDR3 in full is CASSRTSGTIYDYTF.

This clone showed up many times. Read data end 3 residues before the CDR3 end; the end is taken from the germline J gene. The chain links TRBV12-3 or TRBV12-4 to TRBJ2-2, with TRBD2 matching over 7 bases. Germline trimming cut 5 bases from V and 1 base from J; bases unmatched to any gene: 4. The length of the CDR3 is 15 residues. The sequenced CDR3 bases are TGTGCCAGCAGTGAAGCGGGGAGGAACACCGGGGAG. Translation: CASSEAGRNTGE. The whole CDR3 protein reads CASSEAGRNTGELFF.

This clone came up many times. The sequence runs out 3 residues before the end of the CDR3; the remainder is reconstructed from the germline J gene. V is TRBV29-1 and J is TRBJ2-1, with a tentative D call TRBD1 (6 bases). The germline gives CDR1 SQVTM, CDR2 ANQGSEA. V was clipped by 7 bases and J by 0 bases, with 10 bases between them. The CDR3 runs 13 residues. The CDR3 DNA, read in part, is TGCAGCGCCTCAGGGGTCTCCTACAATGAG. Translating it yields CSASGVSYNE. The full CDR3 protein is CSASGVSYNEQFF.

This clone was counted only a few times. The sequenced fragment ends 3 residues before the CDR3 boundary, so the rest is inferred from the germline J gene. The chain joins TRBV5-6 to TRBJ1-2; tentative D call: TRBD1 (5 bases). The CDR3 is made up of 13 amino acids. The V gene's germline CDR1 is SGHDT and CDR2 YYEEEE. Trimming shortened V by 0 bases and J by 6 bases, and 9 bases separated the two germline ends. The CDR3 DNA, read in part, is TGTGCCAGCAGCTTGGGGGGGGGTGATGGC. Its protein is CASSLGGGDG. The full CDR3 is CASSLGGGDGYTF.

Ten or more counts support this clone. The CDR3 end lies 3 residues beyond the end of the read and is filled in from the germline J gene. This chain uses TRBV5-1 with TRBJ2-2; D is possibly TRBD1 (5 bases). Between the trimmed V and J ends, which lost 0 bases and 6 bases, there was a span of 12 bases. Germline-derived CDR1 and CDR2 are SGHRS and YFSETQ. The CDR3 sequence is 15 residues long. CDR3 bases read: TGCGCCAGCAGCTTGGATCAGGGTCGGGCCGGGGAG. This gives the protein CASSLDQGRAGE. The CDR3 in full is CASSLDQGRAGELFF.